This TCR beta chain was profiled in a study of shared clonotypes between healthy human individuals. The assay was immunoSEQ multiplex PCR, and TCRdb's table has in-frame clones only and misses some. The table has approximately 600,000 clones, around 95% seen once; the top ten hold approximately 0.11%. General observations from the study: Sequencing depth was expected to influence donor clonotype sharing. Among the subsets, naive ones generally showed larger estimated richness than memory ones.

CD45RO negativity and positive selection for CCR7 defined naive CD8 cells, a population that excluded terminally differentiated effector memory CD45RA+ cells. A note on this clone: Its antigen remains unknown.

Looked up from germline, CDR1 is SGDLS and CDR2 is YYNGEE. The CDR3 contains 15 residues. This clonotype was obtained from a woman aged 25 to 39 in good health. Material for sequencing was naive CD8+ T cells sorted from blood. The chain combines TRBV9 with TRBJ2-5, with a tentative D call TRBD2 (5 bases). Matching the DNA end better, TRBJ2-7 makes the J call doubtful. The CDR3, as DNA: TGTGCCAGCAGCGTAGGAGACGGAGGAGCCTACGAGCAGTACTTC. This translates into CASSVGDGGAYEQYF.